The 20 T cell receptor beta chains below were found in one sample sequenced in a study of neurological immune-mediated disorders. One entry per CDR3 protein, called by TCRdb with MiXCR from the 5' RACE reads. In the table there are about 39,000 distinct CDR3 sequences, 6.5% to 8.5% of which are singletons. Input material: CD4+ T cells from blood. These receptors all stem from a man aged 45 to 65 in good health.

The table lists this clonotype with many counts. The chain carries TRBV6-6 and TRBJ2-1; D may be TRBD2 (6 bases). V dropped 4 bases and J dropped 1 base, with 20 bases sitting between them. The CDR3 is 18 amino acids. Germline V gene sequence: CDR1 MNHNY, CDR2 SVGAGI (reference sequence). The CDR3 protein is CASSSGLRSLKSYNEQFF. CDR3 nucleotides: TGTGCCAGCAGTTCCGGACTACGCTCCCTTAAATCCTACAATGAGCAGTTCTTC.

Ten or more counts support this clonotype. This rearrangement joins TRBV6-5 to TRBJ2-5, with 9 bases matching TRBD2. J lost 5 bases, V lost 5 bases, and 15 bases had no gene match. CDR1 MNHEY and CDR2 SVGAGI come from the germline V gene. The CDR3 length is 17 residues. The CDR3 reads CASSPPRAGGLVETQYF. For the CDR3, the DNA is TGTGCCAGCAGTCCGCCGAGAGCGGGAGGTTTGGTGGAGACCCAGTACTTC.

The sample holds many counts of this clonotype. This rearrangement joins TRBV5-1 to TRBJ2-1; D might be TRBD2 (7 bases). The CDR3 length is 16 residues. Trimming shortened V by 4 bases and J by 4 bases, and 18 bases separated the two germline ends. CDR1 is SGHRS, CDR2 YFSETQ, per germline. For the CDR3, the DNA is TGCGCCAGCAGCGGGGGCGCCAAGCGGGGATACAATGAGCAGTTCTTC. Protein sequence: CASSGGAKRGYNEQFF.

This clonotype was recorded at least ten times. The chain recombines TRBV12-3 or TRBV12-4 with TRBJ2-7, with D hard to call. The CDR3 loop spans 16 amino acids. Deletions cut 5 bases from V and 1 base from J, with 18 bases between. The CDR3 loop reads CASSPDFRYGSYEQYF. The CDR3 DNA follows: TGTGCCAGCAGTCCCGACTTTCGGTACGGGTCCTACGAGCAGTACTTC.

This clonotype was found many times. This rearrangement joins TRBV5-1 to TRBJ2-2; 8 bases match TRBD1. CDR1 is SGHRS, CDR2 YFSETQ, per germline. The CDR3 runs 16 residues. The V gene end was trimmed by 3 bases and the J gene end by 2 bases; junction bases not matched to a gene: 6. The CDR3 spells CASSSNGQGNTGELFF. Written as DNA, the CDR3 is TGCGCCAGCAGCTCCAACGGACAGGGTAACACCGGGGAGCTGTTTTTT.

The chain is built from TRBV2 and TRBJ2-2; weak D call: TRBD1 (6 bases). CDR3 length: 13 residues. V dropped 9 bases and J dropped 5 bases, with 13 bases sitting between them. The germline CDR1 and CDR2 sequences are SNHLY and FYNNEI. The DNA of the CDR3 is TGTGCCAGTACAGGGTATGGGACCGGGGAGCTGTTTTTT. Protein: CASTGYGTGELFF.

The table lists this clonotype with many counts. V and J are TRBV5-1 and TRBJ2-7, with 8 bases identical to TRBD1. Germline V gene sequence: CDR1 SGHRS, CDR2 YFSETQ. The CDR3 is made up of 14 amino acids. V lost 1 base, J lost 3 bases, and 3 bases stayed unmatched. CDR3 residues: CASSLYGQGYEQYF. The CDR3 region has the DNA TGCGCCAGCAGCTTGTATGGACAGGGCTACGAGCAGTACTTC.

The chain is built from TRBV12-3 or TRBV12-4 and TRBJ2-7; tentative D call: TRBD1 (6 bases). The CDR3 consists of 16 residues. Trimming removed 3 bases at V and 0 bases at J, with 15 bases between. The DNA of the CDR3 is TGTGCCAGCAGTTTGGGTTCAGGGGTTTCCTCCTACGAGCAGTACTTC. Residues: CASSLGSGVSSYEQYF.

This clonotype was found many times. This chain joins TRBV2 and TRBJ2-3; 7 bases agree with TRBD2. The CDR3 has 15 amino acids. Unmatched junction bases numbered 6, after V lost 2 bases and J lost 4 bases. Germline V CDR1 and CDR2: SNHLY, FYNNEI. The CDR3 is CASSEPTGGADTQYF. CDR3 nucleotide sequence: TGTGCCAGCAGTGAACCCACGGGAGGCGCAGATACGCAGTATTTT.

This clonotype was recorded many times. The CDR3 here is CASSSQGPAPETQYF. CDR3 nucleotides: TGTGCCAGCAGCTCCCAAGGGCCTGCCCCAGAGACCCAGTACTTC. The chain carries TRBV7-2 and TRBJ2-5; D is uncertain. Germline V gene lookup returns CDR1 SGHTA and CDR2 FQGNSA. The CDR3 totals 15 residues. Trimming removed 4 bases at V and 4 bases at J, with 16 bases between.

This clonotype was observed at least ten times. The V call is TRBV11-2, the J call TRBJ2-1; a weak D match, TRBD2 (5 bases). Germline-derived CDR1 and CDR2 are SGHAT and FQNNGV. The CDR3 length is 16 residues. V lost 10 bases and J lost 2, with 21 bases in between. CDR3 coding DNA: TGTGCCACTCCTCACCTGGGCGGGCTAGCCTACAATGAGCAGTTCTTC. This translates into CATPHLGGLAYNEQFF. Together with reference TRBV11-2 and TRBJ2-1, the CDR3 gives the full variable domain: EAGVAQSPRYKIIEKRQSVAFWCNPISGHATLYWYQQILGQGPKLLIQFQNNGVVDDSQLPKDRFSAERLKGVDSTLKIQPAKLEDSAVYLCATPHLGGLAYNEQFFGPGTRLTVL.

V usage is TRBV6-5 and J usage is TRBJ2-3; D remains ambiguous. CDR1 MNHEY and CDR2 SVGAGI come from the germline V gene. V was shortened by 6 bases and J by 1 base, with 8 bases between the two germline ends. CDR3 length: 13 residues. The CDR3 DNA follows: TGTGCCAGCAGCCGTAGGGGCACAGATACGCAGTATTTT. Its translation: CASSRRGTDTQYF.

This clonotype is classed as medium-sized. The gene calls are TRBV24-1 and TRBJ1-5, with D possibly being TRBD1 (5 bases). The CDR3 is 14 residues long. V shed 3 bases and J shed 3 bases, with 8 bases lying between them. The germline V gene has CDR1 KGHDR and CDR2 SFDVKD. The CDR3 here is CATSDEGHNQPQHF. The CDR3, as DNA: TGTGCCACCAGTGATGAAGGACACAATCAGCCCCAGCATTTT.

Many counts were recorded for this clonotype. The rearrangement joins TRBV7-8 to TRBJ1-4; 9 bases align to TRBD1. J gave up 0 bases and V 5 bases, and 7 bases lay outside the gene matches. From germline, CDR1 is SGHVS and CDR2 FQNEAQ. The CDR3 is 17 residues long. Written as DNA, the CDR3 is TGTGCCAGCAGCCTGTCGGGGACAGGGCCAACTAATGAAAAACTGTTTTTT. It codes for CASSLSGTGPTNEKLFF. The variable domain in full, completed from reference TRBV7-8 and TRBJ1-4, reads GAGVSQSPRYKVAKRGQDVALRCDPISGHVSLFWYQQALGQGPEFLTYFQNEAQLDKSGLPSDRFFAERPEGSVSTLKIQRTQQEDSAVYLCASSLSGTGPTNEKLFFGSGTQLSVL.

In this sample, this clonotype turned up many times. Compared with germline, one end of the junction differs, possibly owing to a read error. The V and J genes are TRBV5-1 and TRBJ2-7, with 7 positions matching TRBD1. CDR1 is SGHRS and CDR2 is YFSETQ in the germline V gene. This CDR3 region has 15 residues. This chain's CDR3 is CASSLSPGQNPIKDF. Written as DNA, the CDR3 is TGCGCCAGCAGCTTATCCCCGGGACAGAATCCGATCAAAGACTTC.

This clonotype appeared many times. The rearrangement joins TRBV7-2 to TRBJ1-5, with a tentative D call TRBD1 (5 bases). Trimming left V 0 bases short and J 7 bases short, with 10 bases between. From germline, CDR1 is SGHTA and CDR2 FQGNSA. This CDR3 is 14 amino acids long. In nucleotides, the CDR3 is TGTGCCAGCAGCTTAGCTCAGGGTTCGCAGCCCCAGCATTTT. This encodes CASSLAQGSQPQHF.

This clonotype has just a few counts. This chain uses TRBV28 with TRBJ2-5, with D perhaps matching TRBD2 (5 bases). Germline loops: CDR1 MDHEN, CDR2 SYDVKM. Trimming removed 3 bases at V and 4 bases at J, with 12 bases between. CDR3 length equals 14 residues. The CDR3 nucleotides read TGTGCCAGCAGTTTGGTTACGGGAATAGAGACCCAGTACTTC. Translation gives CASSLVTGIETQYF. Combining the CDR3 with reference TRBV28 and TRBJ2-5 gives the whole variable domain DVKVTQSSRYLVKRTGEKVFLECVQDMDHENMFWYRQDPGLGLRLIYFSYDVKMKEKGDIPEGYSVSREKKERFSLILESASTNQTSMYLCASSLVTGIETQYFGPGTRLLVL.

There are many counts of this clonotype. This rearrangement joins TRBV7-8 to TRBJ2-7, with TRBD2 matching 13 bases. Looked up from germline, CDR1 is SGHVS and CDR2 is FQNEAQ. The CDR3 extends over 17 amino acids. V shed 2 bases and J 7 bases; nucleotides not matched to a gene: 11. The CDR3 protein is CASSLFGTSGIYEEQYF. Here the CDR3 DNA reads TGTGCCAGCAGCTTATTTGGGACTAGCGGGATCTACGAGGAGCAGTACTTC.

This clonotype occurred many times. A junction boundary mismatches the germline segment, possibly from a read error. The rearrangement joins TRBV7-9 to TRBJ2-5; D may match TRBD1 or TRBD2 (5 bases each). Looked up from germline, CDR1 is SEHNR and CDR2 is FQNEAQ (reference sequence). The CDR3 runs to 17 residues. The CDR3: CASSRPPRGEIRETKYF. The CDR3 DNA follows: TGTGCCAGCAGCCGCCCCCCCCGGGGCGAGATCCGAGAGACCAAGTACTTC.

At least ten counts were recorded for this clonotype. V is TRBV18 and J is TRBJ2-2; D call uncertain. The germline V gene has CDR1 KGHSH and CDR2 LQKENI. The CDR3 is 14 residues long. Between the trimmed V and J ends, which lost 1 base and 3 bases, there was a span of 6 bases. CDR3 coding DNA: TGTGCCAGCTCACCACGCCCCGACACCGGGGAGCTGTTTTTT. Amino acid sequence: CASSPRPDTGELFF.